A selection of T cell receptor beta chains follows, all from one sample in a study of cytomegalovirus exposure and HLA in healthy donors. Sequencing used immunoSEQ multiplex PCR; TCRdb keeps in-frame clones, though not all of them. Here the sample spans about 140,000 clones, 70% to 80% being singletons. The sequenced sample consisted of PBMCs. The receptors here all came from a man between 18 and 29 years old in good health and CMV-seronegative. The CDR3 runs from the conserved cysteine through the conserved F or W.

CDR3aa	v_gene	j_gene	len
CASSITGGRNQPQHF	TRBV6-5	TRBJ1-5	15
CASRLPTGGNSPLHF	TRBV6-6	TRBJ1-6	15
CASSPGTPNTEAFF	TRBV19	TRBJ1-1	14
CASSVDLSRNEKLFF	TRBV9	TRBJ1-4	15
CASRAGEQPQHF	TRBV6-1	TRBJ1-5	12
CASSVASGFGTDTQYF	TRBV9	TRBJ2-3	16
CSVRSDTGELFF	TRBV29-1	TRBJ2-2	12
CASSQGLGRGNEQFF	TRBV4-2	TRBJ2-1	15
CASSQDRGGYEQYF	TRBV4-1	TRBJ2-7	14
CASSSPGTPSSGNTIYF	TRBV19	TRBJ1-3	17
CASSEARGRGTQYF	TRBV2	TRBJ2-5	14
CASSDRAHTEAFF	TRBV19	TRBJ1-1	13
CASSVDSSSETQYF	TRBV9	TRBJ2-5	14
CASSLDMSGKATYNSPLHF	TRBV7-9	TRBJ1-6	19
CASSMNRGLADTQYF	TRBV19	TRBJ2-3	15
CASSEFPIQETQYF	TRBV25-1	TRBJ2-5	14
CASRAGADEQYF	TRBV28	TRBJ2-7	12
CASSLVGEADTQYF	TRBV5-1	TRBJ2-3	14
CASSIEVSSSYEQYF	TRBV19	TRBJ2-7	15
CASSLIRESEAFF	TRBV27	TRBJ1-1	13
CASSYVINQPQHF	TRBV6-5	TRBJ1-5	13
CASSGTGISGANVLTF	TRBV5-1	TRBJ2-6	16
CASSFYPAGTEFYEQYF	TRBV11-2	TRBJ2-7	17
CASSMAGTGGIYGYTF	TRBV19	TRBJ1-2	16
CAIRGGQGDYGYTF	TRBV10-3	TRBJ1-2	14
CASSPRRGLNTEAFF	TRBV28	TRBJ1-1	15
CAISESQGTNYGYTF	TRBV10-3	TRBJ1-2	15
CASRRPGQGQETQYF	TRBV2	TRBJ2-5	15
CSVEERGTGELFF	TRBV29-1	TRBJ2-2	13
CASRRTGGTGELFF	TRBV13	TRBJ2-2	14
CASSDRHPTGELFF	TRBV9	TRBJ2-2	14
CASSLAGLAGVIWEQYF	TRBV7-8	TRBJ2-7	17
CASTSMGPAGEQFF	TRBV28	TRBJ2-1	14
CASSLRRESHEQYF	TRBV27	TRBJ2-7	14
CASSPGTAQETQYF	TRBV11-3	TRBJ2-5	14
CASSLDTNSYNEQFF	TRBV4-1	TRBJ2-1	15
CASSPFPQGPNTEAFF	TRBV18	TRBJ1-1	16
CASRKTGASTDTQYF	TRBV6-4	TRBJ2-3	15
CASSQASSGTEYEQYF	TRBV4-1	TRBJ2-7	16
CASSPDRNYGYTF	TRBV4-2	TRBJ1-2	13
CASSLFGGGAHQETQYF	TRBV28	TRBJ2-5	17
CASSQVTSGGGDTQYF	TRBV4-2	TRBJ2-3	16
CASSRGWEQYF	TRBV11-2	TRBJ2-7	11
CASSIAGGAYNEQFF	TRBV19	TRBJ2-1	15
CAWGTGDGQYF	TRBV30	TRBJ2-7	11
CASSFRERVVGEKLFF	TRBV7-9	TRBJ1-4	16
CASSPPGTSGRGEQFF	TRBV5-4	TRBJ2-1	16
CASSTPADSYEQYF	TRBV19	TRBJ2-7	14
CASSFQGNEKLFF	TRBV7-6	TRBJ1-4	13
CASSKGQGAVYEQYF	TRBV19	TRBJ2-7	15
CASSPRQGRAYEQYF	TRBV27	TRBJ2-7	15